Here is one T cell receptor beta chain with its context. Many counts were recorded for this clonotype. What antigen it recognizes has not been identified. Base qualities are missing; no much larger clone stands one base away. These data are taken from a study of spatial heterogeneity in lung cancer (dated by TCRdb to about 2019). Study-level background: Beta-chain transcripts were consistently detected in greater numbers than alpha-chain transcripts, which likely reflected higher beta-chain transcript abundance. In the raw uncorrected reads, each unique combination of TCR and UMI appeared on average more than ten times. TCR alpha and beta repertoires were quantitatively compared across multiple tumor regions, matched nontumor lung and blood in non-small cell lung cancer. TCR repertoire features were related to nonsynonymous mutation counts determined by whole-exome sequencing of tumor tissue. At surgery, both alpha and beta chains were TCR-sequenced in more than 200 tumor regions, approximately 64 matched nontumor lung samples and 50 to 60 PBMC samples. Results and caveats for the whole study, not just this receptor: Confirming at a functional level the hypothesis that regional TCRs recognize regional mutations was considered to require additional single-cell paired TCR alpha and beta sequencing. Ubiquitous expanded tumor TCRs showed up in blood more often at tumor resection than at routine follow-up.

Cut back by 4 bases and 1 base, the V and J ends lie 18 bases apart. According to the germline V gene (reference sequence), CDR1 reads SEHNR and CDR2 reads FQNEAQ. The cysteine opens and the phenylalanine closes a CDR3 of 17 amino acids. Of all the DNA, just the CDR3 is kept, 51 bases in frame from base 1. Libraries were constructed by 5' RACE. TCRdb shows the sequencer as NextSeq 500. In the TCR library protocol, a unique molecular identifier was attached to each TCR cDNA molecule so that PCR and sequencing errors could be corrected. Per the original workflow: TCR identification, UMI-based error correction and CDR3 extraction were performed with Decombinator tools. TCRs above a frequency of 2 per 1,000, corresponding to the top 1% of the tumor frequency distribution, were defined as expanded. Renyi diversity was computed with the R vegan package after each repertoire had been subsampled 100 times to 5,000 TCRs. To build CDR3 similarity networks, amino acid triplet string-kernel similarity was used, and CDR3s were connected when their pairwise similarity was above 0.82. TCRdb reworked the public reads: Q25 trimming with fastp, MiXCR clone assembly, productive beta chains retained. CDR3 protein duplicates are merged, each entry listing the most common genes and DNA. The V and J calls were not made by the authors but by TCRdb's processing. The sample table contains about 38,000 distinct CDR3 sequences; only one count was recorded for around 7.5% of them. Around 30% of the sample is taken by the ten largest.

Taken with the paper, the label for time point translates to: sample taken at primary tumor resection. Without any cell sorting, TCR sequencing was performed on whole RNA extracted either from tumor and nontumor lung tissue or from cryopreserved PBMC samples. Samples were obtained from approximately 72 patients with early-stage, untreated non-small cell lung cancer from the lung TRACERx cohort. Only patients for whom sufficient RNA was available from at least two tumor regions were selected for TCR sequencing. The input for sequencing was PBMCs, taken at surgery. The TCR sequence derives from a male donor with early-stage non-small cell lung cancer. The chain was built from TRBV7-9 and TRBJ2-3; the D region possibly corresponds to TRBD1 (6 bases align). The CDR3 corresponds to CASSSRGVGQRTDTQYF. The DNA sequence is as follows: TGTGCCAGCAGCTCACGAGGGGTTGGACAGCGCACAGATACGCAGTATTTT.